This TCR beta chain was recorded in a study of human T cells and chemical hapten exposure (dated by TCRdb to the early 2020s). Background for the entire study: For sensitization, 2% DPC in acetone was applied to an approximately 2 cm by approximately 2 cm area of upper inner arm skin. Blood for TCR sequencing was provided by twenty-nine alopecia patients at one to four time points (pre-sensitization, 2, 6 and 24 weeks). The libraries were sequenced as a pool, and the TCR yield per sample differed mostly because of small variations in library volumes within the pool. Blood samples were taken from patients before sensitization (week 0) and then at 2, 6 and about 24 weeks after DPC sensitization. Alopecia areata with under or over 50% scalp involvement, alopecia totalis and alopecia universalis were represented in the patient cohort, which was mostly female. Patch testing was performed on the upper back with Finn chambers containing 0.01% DPC, and the patch tests were scored after 6 days according to International Contact Dermatitis Research Group standards. Patients additionally received weekly therapeutic DPC doses to the scalp throughout the approximately 25-week study period. The study tracked peripheral blood TCR repertoire changes in vivo during primary and secondary sensitization to the hapten diphenylcyclopropenone (DPC) in alopecia patients.

The junction carries 18 bases between V and J, which are trimmed by 7 bases and 5 bases respectively. Based on the germline V gene, the CDR1 and CDR2 sequences are ENHRY and SYGVKD. From the cysteine through the phenylalanine, the CDR3 covers 15 amino acids. CDR3 DNA is the only sequence kept; it has 45 bases, read in frame from the first base. There are a few counts of this clonotype. Its antigen remains undetermined. Nothing much larger sits one base from this clone, and base qualities are not available. Results the study describes overall, beyond this receptor: Patch test score was positively correlated with the number of PT1 expanded TCRs, with significance at thresholds 8, 16 and 32 but not at 4. The number of TCRs above 1 in 1000 frequency did not change with DPC sensitization; there was no evidence of global repertoire structure alterations. Because every patient had alopecia, a presumed autoimmune disease, the patients' immune response might differ from that of healthy individuals. Compared with pre-sensitization or healthy control sets, expanded TCRs formed significantly more large CDR3 similarity clusters, which is consistent with antigen-driven responses. Repeated subsampling changed both the strength of the expansion versus patch-test correlation and the threshold at which the correlation became significant.

The time point label for this specimen denotes: pre-sensitization, week 0. This specimen's treatment or condition label, interpreted: therapeutic diphenylcyclopropenone sensitization with weekly scalp DPC. At each patch-test visit, blood was drawn before the patch test was applied. Patients were eligible if aged 18 to 70, diagnosed with alopecia and judged suitable for DPC therapy, and pregnant patients were excluded. Total RNA was extracted from unfractionated whole blood that had been collected in Tempus Blood RNA tubes. Libraries came from RACE. Sequencing was carried out with a NextSeq 500. During library preparation, unique molecular identifiers were attached to individual cDNA molecules so that TCRs could be counted quantitatively and reproducibly. From each blood RNA sample, both TCR alpha and TCR beta chains were sequenced. As for how the authors treated the data: Samples had a median of around 92,000 TCRs, with a range from about 23,224 to 750,000. V, J and CDR3 annotation of the TCR reads was carried out using the Decombinator software suite. For PS versus PT1 abundance plots, all samples were subsampled to the same number of TCRs (28,000). TCRs were defined as expanded if absent before sensitization and observed at least eight times at the 2-week time point. Using fastp at Q25 and MiXCR, TCRdb reprocessed the public reads and kept productive beta chains. Duplicate CDR3 protein sequences are folded into a single record with the most common DNA and genes. The authors' filters were not applied to this entry. The sample table holds about 180,000 distinct CDR3 sequences, of which about 31% were seen once. 2.9% of the sample comes from the top ten.

The clonotype comes from a woman under 40 with alopecia areata. Some clones in this sample may be carry-over from other donors' samples. Rearrangement joined TRBV10-3 to TRBJ2-1; TRBD2 is a weak D gene call, 6 bases matching. The sample was whole blood, taken in connection with sensitization to the hapten diphenylcyclopropenone (DPC). The CDR3 protein: CAIKSAGLGDNEQFF. Read as DNA, the sequence is TGTGCCATCAAATCGGCGGGACTGGGGGACAATGAGCAGTTCTTC.